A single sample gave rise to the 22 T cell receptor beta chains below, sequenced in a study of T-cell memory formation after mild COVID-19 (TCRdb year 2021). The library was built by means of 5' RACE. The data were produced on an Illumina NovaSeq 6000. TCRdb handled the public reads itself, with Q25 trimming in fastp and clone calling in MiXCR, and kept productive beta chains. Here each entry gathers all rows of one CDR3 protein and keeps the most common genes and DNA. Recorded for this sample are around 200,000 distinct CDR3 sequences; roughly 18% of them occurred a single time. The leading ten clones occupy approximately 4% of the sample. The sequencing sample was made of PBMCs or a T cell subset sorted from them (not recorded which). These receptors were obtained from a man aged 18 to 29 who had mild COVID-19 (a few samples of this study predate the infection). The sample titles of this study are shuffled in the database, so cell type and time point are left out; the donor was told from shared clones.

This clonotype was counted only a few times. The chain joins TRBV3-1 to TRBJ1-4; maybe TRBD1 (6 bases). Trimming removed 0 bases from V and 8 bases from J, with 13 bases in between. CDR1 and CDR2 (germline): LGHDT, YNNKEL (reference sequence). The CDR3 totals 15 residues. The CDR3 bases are TGTGCCAGCAGCCAAGATTGGGGGGCGCAGGAAAAACTGTTTTTT. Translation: CASSQDWGAQEKLFF.

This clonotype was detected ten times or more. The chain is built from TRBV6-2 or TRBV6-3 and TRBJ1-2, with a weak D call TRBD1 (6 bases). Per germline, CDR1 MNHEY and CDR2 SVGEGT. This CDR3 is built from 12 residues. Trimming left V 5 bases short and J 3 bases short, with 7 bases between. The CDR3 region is CASSRQDYGYTF. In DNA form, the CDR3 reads TGTGCCAGCAGTCGACAGGACTATGGCTACACCTTC.

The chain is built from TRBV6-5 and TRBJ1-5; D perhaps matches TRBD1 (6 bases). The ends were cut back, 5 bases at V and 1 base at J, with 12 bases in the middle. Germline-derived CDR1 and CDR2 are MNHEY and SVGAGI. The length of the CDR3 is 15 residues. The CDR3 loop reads CASSAYGQSNQPQHF. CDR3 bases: TGTGCCAGCAGTGCATACGGACAGAGCAATCAGCCCCAGCATTTT.

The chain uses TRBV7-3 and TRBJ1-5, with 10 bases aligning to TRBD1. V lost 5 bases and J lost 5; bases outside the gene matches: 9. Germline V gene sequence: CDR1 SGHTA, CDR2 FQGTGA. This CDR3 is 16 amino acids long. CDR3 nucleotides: TGTGCCAGCAGCCCGACCTATGGGACAGGGGATCAGCCCCAGCATTTT. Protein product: CASSPTYGTGDQPQHF.

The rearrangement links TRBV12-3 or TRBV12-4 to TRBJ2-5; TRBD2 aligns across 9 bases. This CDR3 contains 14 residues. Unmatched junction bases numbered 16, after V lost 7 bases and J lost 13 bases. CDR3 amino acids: CASTLGDSGGSPYF. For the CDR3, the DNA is TGTGCCAGCACCCTCGGGGATAGCGGGGGTTCTCCGTACTTC.

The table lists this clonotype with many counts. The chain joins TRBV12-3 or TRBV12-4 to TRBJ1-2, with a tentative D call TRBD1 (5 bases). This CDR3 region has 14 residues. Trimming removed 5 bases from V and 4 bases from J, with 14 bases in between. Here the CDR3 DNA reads TGTGCCAGCAGTCCCCGCCAGGGAGGCTATGGCTACACCTTC. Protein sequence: CASSPRQGGYGYTF.

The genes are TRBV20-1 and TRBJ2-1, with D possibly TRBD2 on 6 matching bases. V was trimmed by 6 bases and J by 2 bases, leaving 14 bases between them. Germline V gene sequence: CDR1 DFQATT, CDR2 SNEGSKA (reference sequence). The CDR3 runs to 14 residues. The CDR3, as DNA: TGCAGTGCACCTCGGGACTGGGCCTACAATGAGCAGTTCTTC. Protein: CSAPRDWAYNEQFF.

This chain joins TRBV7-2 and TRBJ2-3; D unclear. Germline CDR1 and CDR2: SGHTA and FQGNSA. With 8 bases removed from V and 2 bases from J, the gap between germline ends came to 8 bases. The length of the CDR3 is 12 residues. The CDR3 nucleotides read TGTGCCAGCCTGTCCCCCACAGATACGCAGTATTTT. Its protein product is CASLSPTDTQYF. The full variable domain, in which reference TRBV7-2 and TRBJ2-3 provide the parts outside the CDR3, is GAGVSQSPSNKVTEKGKDVELRCDPISGHTALYWYRQSLGQGLEFLIYFQGNSAPDKSGLPSDRFSAERTGGSVSTLTIQRTQQEDSAVYLCASLSPTDTQYFGPGTRLTVL.

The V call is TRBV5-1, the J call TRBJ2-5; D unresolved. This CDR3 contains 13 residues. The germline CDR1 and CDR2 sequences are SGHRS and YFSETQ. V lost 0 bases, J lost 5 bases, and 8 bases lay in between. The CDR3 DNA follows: TGCGCCAGCAGCTTGGATGGTGGTGAGACCCAGTACTTC. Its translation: CASSLDGGETQYF.

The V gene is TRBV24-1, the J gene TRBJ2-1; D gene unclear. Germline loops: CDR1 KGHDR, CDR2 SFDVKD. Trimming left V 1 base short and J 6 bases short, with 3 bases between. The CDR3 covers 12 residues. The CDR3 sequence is CATSDFINEQFF. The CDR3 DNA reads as TGTGCCACCAGTGATTTCATCAATGAGCAGTTCTTC.

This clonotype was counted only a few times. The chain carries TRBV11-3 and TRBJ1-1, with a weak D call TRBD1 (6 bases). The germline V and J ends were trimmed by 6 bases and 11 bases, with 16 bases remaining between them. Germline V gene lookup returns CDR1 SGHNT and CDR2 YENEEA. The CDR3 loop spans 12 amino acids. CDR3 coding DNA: TGTGCCAGCAGTCGGGACATTAGGCGGGCTTTCTTT. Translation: CASSRDIRRAFF.

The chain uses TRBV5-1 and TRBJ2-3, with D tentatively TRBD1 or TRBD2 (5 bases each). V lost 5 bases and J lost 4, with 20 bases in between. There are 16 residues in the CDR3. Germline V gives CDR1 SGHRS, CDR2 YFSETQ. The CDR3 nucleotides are TGCGCCAGCAGTCGGGGACCGGACGGGCTCCCAGATACGCAGTATTTT. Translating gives CASSRGPDGLPDTQYF.

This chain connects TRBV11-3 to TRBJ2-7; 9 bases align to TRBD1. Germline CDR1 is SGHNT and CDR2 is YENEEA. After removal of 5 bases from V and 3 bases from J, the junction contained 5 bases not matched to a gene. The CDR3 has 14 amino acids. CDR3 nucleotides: TGTGCCAGCAGCGTTTGGGACAGGGTCTACGAGCAGTACGTC. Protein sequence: CASSVWDRVYEQYV.

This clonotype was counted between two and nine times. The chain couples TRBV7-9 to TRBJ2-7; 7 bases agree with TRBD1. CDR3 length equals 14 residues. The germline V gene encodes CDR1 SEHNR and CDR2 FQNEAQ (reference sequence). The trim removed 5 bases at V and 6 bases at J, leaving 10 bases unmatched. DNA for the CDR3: TGTGCCAGCAGCGTAGGCATACAGGGGATCGAGCAGTACTTC. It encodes CASSVGIQGIEQYF.

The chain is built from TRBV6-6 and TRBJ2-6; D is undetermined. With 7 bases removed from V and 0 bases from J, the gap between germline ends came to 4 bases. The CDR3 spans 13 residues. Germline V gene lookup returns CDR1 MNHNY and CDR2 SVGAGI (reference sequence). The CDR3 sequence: CASMDSGANVLTF. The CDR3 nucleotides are TGTGCCAGCATGGACTCTGGGGCCAACGTCCTGACTTTC.

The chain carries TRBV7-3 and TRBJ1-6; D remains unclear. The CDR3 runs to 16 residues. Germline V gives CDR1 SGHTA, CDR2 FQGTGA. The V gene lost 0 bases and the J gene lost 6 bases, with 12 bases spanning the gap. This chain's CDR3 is CASSLTGRSINSPLHF. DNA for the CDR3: TGTGCCAGCAGCTTAACAGGACGGTCGATTAATTCACCCCTCCACTTT. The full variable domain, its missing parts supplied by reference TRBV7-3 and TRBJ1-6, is GAGVSQTPSNKVTEKGKYVELRCDPISGHTALYWYRQSLGQGPEFLIYFQGTGAADDSGLPNDRFFAVRPEGSVSTLKIQRTERGDSAVYLCASSLTGRSINSPLHFGNGTRLTVT.

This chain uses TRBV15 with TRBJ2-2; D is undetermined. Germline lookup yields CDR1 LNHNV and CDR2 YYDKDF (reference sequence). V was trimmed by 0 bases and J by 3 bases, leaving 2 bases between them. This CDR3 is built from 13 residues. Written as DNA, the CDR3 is TGTGCCACCAGCAGAGATCACACCGGGGAGCTGTTTTTT. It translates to CATSRDHTGELFF.

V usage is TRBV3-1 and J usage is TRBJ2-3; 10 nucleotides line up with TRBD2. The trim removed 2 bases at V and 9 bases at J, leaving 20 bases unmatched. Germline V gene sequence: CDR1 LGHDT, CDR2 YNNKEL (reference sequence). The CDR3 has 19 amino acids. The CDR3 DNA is TGTGCCAGCAGCCAACCAGCGGGGGGGGCGGAGAGATATTGGCGCACGCAGTATTTT. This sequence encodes CASSQPAGGAERYWRTQYF.

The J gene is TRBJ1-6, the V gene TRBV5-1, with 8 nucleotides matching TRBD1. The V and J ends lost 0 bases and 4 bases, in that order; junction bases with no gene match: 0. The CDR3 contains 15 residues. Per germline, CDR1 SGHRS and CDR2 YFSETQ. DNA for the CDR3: TGCGCCAGCAGCTTGGACAGGGGGTATAATTCACCCCTCCACTTT. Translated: CASSLDRGYNSPLHF.

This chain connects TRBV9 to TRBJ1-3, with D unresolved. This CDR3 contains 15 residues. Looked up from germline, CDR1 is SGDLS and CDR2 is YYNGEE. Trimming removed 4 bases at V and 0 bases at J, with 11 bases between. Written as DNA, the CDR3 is TGTGCCAGCAGCTCCGTGAGCGCCTCTGGAAACACCATATATTTT. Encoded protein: CASSSVSASGNTIYF.

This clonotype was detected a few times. The DNA for the CDR3 is TGTGCCAGCTCGCGAAACCCGGGACAGGGGGTGGAGACCCAGTACTTC. Translated: CASSRNPGQGVETQYF. The V and J genes are TRBV18 and TRBJ2-5; TRBD1 aligns across 11 bases. Germline V gene sequence: CDR1 KGHSH, CDR2 LQKENI. The CDR3 covers 16 residues. V shed 6 bases and J 5 bases; nucleotides not matched to a gene: 11.

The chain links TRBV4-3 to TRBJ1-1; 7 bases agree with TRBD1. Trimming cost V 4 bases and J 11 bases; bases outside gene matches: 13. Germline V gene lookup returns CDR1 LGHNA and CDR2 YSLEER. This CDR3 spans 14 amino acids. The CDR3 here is CASSLTGDVFAAFF. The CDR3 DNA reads TGCGCCAGCAGCCTAACAGGGGATGTTTTCGCGGCTTTCTTT.